Below, one T cell receptor (beta chain) is given with its context. These data come from a study of shared clonotypes between healthy human individuals. Study as a whole: Those who served as donors were a couple of women and three men between the ages of 18 and 49.

CD8 cells classed as naive were CD45RO-negative and positively selected for CCR7, excluding terminally differentiated effector memory CD45RA+ cells. Generated by immunoSEQ multiplex PCR, the TCRdb table keeps only in-frame clones and is missing some. Here the sample spans under 2,000,000 clones, approximately 94% being singletons. The clonotype was recovered from a man aged 18 to 35 in good health. Input material: naive CD8+ T cells sorted from blood.

The CDR3 DNA follows: TGTGCCAGCAGCTTATCACTTCACCCCGATCCCGAGCAAGCGTTCTTC. Its translation: CASSLSLHPDPEQAFF. The V call is TRBV7-6, the J call TRBJ2-1; D call uncertain. The V gene's germline CDR1 is SGHVS and CDR2 FNYEAQ. Deletions cut 2 bases from V and 15 bases from J, with 26 bases between. The CDR3 totals 16 residues.